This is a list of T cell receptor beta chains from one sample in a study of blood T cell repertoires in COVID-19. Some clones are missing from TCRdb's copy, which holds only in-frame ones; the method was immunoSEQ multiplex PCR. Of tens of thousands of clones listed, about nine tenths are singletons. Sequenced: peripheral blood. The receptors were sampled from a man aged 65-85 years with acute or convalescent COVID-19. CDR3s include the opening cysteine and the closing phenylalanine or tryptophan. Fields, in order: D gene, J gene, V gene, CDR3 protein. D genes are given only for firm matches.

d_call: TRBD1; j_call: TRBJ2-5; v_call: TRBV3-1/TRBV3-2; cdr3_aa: CASSQDRAGQGAETQYF
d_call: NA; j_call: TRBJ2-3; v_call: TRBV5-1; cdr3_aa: CASRTGPGTTDTQYF
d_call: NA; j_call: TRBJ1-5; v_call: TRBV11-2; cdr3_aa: CASSLMGRDQPQHF
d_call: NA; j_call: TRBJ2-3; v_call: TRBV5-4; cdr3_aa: CASSSRLEADTQYF
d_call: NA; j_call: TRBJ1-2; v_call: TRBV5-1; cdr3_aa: CASSLVAANYGYTF
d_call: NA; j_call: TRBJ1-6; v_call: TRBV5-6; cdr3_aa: CASSFLGTTDSPLHF
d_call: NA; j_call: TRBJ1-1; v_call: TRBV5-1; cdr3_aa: CASSPDTMNTEAFF
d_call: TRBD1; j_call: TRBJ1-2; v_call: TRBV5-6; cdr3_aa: CASSLAGYRGYGYTF
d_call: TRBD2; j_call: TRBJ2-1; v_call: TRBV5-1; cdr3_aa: CASTTMAQRGVGEQFF
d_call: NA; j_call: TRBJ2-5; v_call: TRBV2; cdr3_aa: CASSQEGETQYF
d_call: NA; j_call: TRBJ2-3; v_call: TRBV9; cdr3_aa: CASSGRGLARTDTQYF
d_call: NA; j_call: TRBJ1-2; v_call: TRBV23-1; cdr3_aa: CASTTRGFGGYTF
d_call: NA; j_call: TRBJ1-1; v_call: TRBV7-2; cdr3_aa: CASTPKRGREAFF
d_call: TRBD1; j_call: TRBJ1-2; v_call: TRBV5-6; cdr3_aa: CASSLVAGQGSGYTF
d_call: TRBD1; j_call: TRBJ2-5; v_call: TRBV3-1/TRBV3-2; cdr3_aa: CASSQVRGQGPPKYF
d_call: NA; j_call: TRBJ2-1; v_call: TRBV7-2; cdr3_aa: CASSLELYNEQFF
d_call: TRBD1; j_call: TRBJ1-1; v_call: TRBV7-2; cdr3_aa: CASSSQTGFTEAFF
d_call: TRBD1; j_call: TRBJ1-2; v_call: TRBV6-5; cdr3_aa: CASSNRDSRFGYTF
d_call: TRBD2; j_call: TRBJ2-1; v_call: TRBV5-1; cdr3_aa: CASSLIAGGNNEQFF
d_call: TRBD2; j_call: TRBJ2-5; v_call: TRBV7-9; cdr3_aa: CATGLAGVETQYF
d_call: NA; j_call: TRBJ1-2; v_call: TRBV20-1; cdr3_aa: CSAEGIWGYTF
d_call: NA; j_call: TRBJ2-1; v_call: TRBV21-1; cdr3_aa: CASSPTSQQFF
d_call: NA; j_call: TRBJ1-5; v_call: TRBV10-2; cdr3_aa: CASQELQRGSNQPQHF
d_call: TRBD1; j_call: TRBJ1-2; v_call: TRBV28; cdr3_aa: CASSSKQGGIASYGYTF
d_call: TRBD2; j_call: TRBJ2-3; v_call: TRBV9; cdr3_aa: CASSPGGGAGIADTQYF
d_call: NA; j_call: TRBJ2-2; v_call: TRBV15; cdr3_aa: CATSSTHLLWTDTGELFF
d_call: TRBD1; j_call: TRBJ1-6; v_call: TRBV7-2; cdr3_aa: CASSRDRSPRSPLHF
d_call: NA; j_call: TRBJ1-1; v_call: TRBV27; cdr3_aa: CASSPEGSNTEAFF
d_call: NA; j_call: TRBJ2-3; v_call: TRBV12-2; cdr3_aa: CASRSERPAGGLFGQYF
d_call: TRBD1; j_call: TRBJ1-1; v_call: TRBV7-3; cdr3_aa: CASSERQGGTEAFF
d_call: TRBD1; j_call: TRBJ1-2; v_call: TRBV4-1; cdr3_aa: CASSQEGTGASYTF
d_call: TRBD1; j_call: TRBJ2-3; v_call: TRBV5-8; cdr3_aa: CASSATGGLTDTQYF
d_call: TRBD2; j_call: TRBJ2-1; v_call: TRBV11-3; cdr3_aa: CASSTGTSVDNEQFF
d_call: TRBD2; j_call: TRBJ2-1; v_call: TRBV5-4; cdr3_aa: CASSLLQAGGQQFF
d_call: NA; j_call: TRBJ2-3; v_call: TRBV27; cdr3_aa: CASSLSRGADTQYF
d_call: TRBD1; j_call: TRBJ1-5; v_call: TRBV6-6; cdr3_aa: CASRDRDRAAQPQHF
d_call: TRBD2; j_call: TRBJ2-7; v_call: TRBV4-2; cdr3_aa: CASSQGGGTSGYEQYF
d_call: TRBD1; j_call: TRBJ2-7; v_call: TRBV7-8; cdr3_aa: CASSLVGTGQSYEQYF
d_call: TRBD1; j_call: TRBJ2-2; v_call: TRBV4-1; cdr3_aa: CASRRTGTAGELFF
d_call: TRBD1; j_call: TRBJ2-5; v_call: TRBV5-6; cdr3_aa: CASSGTGKETQYF
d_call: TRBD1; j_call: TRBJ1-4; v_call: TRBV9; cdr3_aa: CASSADPGQANEKLFF
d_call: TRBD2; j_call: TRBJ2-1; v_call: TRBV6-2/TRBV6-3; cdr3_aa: CASSSGLAGGPKDEQFF
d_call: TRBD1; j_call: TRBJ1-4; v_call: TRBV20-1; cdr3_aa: CSASRDRDLYNEKLFF
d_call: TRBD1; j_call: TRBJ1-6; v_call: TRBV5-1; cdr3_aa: CASSLGTGEGSPLHF
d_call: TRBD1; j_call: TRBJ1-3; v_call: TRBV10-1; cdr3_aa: CASSDLSGQGPLSSGNTIYF
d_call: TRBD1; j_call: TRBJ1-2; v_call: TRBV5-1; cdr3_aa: CASSLETGVRGYTF
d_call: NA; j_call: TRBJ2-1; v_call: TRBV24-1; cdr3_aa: CATSAAETLRQFF
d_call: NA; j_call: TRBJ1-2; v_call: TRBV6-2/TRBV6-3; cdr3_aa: CASSYTLPPTGSYGYTF
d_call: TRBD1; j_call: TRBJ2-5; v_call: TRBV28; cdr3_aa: CASSLGQGSETQYF
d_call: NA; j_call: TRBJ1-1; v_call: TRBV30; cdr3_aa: CAWTNRGTGTEAFF
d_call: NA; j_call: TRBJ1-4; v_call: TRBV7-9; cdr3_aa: CATTGSSNEKLFF
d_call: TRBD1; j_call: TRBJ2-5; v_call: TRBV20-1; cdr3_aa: CSAGGDRGRQETQYF
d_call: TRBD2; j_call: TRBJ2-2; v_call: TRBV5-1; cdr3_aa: CASSFAGGGTGELFF